These 25 T cell receptor beta chains were sequenced from one sample in a study of blood T cell repertoires in COVID-19. Measured with immunoSEQ multiplex PCR; TCRdb has only the in-frame clones, and not every one. This repertoire shows 130,000 or so clones, about 82% found once; its top ten account for 16%. Sample: peripheral blood. Every receptor here comes from a man aged 55 to 70 with active or convalescent COVID-19.

This chain uses TRBV11-2 with TRBJ2-7; 8 bases agree with TRBD2. Germline CDR1 is SGHAT and CDR2 is FQNNGV. This CDR3 is 14 amino acids long. After removal of 1 base from V and 5 bases from J, the junction contained 4 bases not matched to a gene. CDR3 loop: CASSLAGGYDEQYF. The CDR3 DNA follows: TGTGCCAGCAGCTTAGCGGGAGGGTACGACGAGCAGTACTTC.

The rearrangement links TRBV6-2 or TRBV6-3 to TRBJ2-1, with 9 bases lining up with TRBD2. Germline V gene data show CDR1 as MNHEY and CDR2 as SVGEGT. V shed 6 bases and J 4 bases; nucleotides not matched to a gene: 7. This CDR3 spans 15 amino acids. The CDR3 bases are TGTGCCAGCAGCCTTAGCGGGAGAGGTTACAATGAGCAGTTCTTC. Amino acid sequence: CASSLSGRGYNEQFF.

The genes are TRBV28 and TRBJ1-5; D gene ambiguous. Germline-derived CDR1 and CDR2 are MDHEN and SYDVKM. This CDR3 has 15 residues. Trimming removed 3 bases at V and 3 bases at J, with 12 bases between. In DNA, the CDR3 is TGTGCCAGCAGTTTCGGCCAGACTCACAATCAGCCCCAGCATTTT. It is translated as CASSFGQTHNQPQHF.

The gene calls are TRBV10-3 and TRBJ1-1, with 7 bases fitting TRBD1. The V gene's germline CDR1 is ENHRY and CDR2 SYGVKD. Trimming at V came to 6 bases and at J to 6 bases, leaving 10 bases not matched to a gene. This CDR3 contains 14 residues. CDR3 DNA sequence: TGTGCCATCAGAGGGACAGACTACACCTCTGAAGCTTTCTTT. Translating it yields CAIRGTDYTSEAFF.

The V call is TRBV6-1, the J call TRBJ2-1; no clear D. The V end lost 3 bases, the J end lost 11 bases, and 14 bases lay between the germline ends. Germline lookup yields CDR1 MNHNS and CDR2 SASEGT. This CDR3 contains 13 residues. The CDR3 sequence is CASSEALPMKQFF. The CDR3 DNA reads TGTGCCAGCAGTGAGGCCTTACCAATGAAGCAGTTCTTC.

The chain carries TRBV6-1 and TRBJ2-3; D is ambiguous. The CDR3 runs to 12 residues. Trimming left V 2 bases short and J 4 bases short, with 4 bases between. Germline lookup yields CDR1 MNHNS and CDR2 SASEGT. The CDR3 protein is CASSELADTQYF. The CDR3 coding sequence is TGTGCCAGCAGTGAACTAGCAGATACGCAGTATTTT.

The rearrangement joins TRBV28 to TRBJ1-1; D is unresolved. V lost 6 bases and J lost 7, with 18 bases in between. Germline values: CDR1 MDHEN, CDR2 SYDVKM. This CDR3 has 14 residues. This chain's CDR3 is CASSPRSLGSEAFF. CDR3 coding DNA: TGTGCCAGCAGCCCCCGATCCCTAGGCAGTGAAGCTTTCTTT.

The V call is TRBV4-3, the J call TRBJ2-1; the D is unclear. Trimming left V 0 bases short and J 0 bases short, with 9 bases between. The CDR3 length is 16 residues. In germline, CDR1 is LGHNA, CDR2 YSLEER. CDR3 in amino acids: CASSQEWRSSYNEQFF. The CDR3, as DNA: TGCGCCAGCAGCCAAGAATGGCGGAGCTCCTACAATGAGCAGTTCTTC.

The V gene is TRBV5-1, the J gene TRBJ2-4, with a tentative D call TRBD1 (5 bases). V dropped 1 base and J dropped 4 bases, with 24 bases sitting between them. The CDR3 consists of 19 residues. Per germline, CDR1 SGHRS and CDR2 YFSETQ. CDR3 residues: CASSLLGAGRLSAKNIQYF. The CDR3 DNA reads as TGCGCCAGCAGCTTGTTAGGGGCAGGCAGGTTATCAGCGAAAAACATTCAGTACTTC.

V and J are TRBV15 and TRBJ1-5; D perhaps matches TRBD1 (5 bases). Deletions cut 0 bases from V and 6 bases from J, with 18 bases between. This CDR3 is built from 17 residues. Per germline, CDR1 LNHNV and CDR2 YYDKDF (reference sequence). For the CDR3, the DNA is TGTGCCACCAGCAGAGATAGGGGCCGACCCATCGGTCAGCCCCAGCATTTT. This translates into CATSRDRGRPIGQPQHF.

This rearrangement joins TRBV6-5 to TRBJ2-7, with 8 bases that match TRBD1. V trimming: 7 bases; J trimming: 7 bases; junction bases outside the gene matches: 6. This CDR3 contains 12 residues. Germline CDR1 reads MNHEY; CDR2 reads SVGAGI. DNA of the CDR3: TGTGCCAGCACGGGCAGGGGGCGAGAGCAGTACTTC. Amino acid sequence: CASTGRGREQYF.

The chain combines TRBV2 with TRBJ2-3; 7 bases line up with TRBD2. The CDR3 is 13 residues long. Trimming took 6 bases from V and 6 from J; bases not matched to a gene: 6. CDR1 is SNHLY, CDR2 FYNNEI, per germline. This CDR3 reads CASSSGIPDTQYF. The CDR3 DNA is TGTGCCAGCAGCAGCGGGATCCCGGATACGCAGTATTTT.

The genes are TRBV15 and TRBJ2-3, with D perhaps matching TRBD1 (6 bases). This CDR3 has 15 residues. Trimming shortened V by 1 base and J by 6 bases, and 14 bases separated the two germline ends. Germline V gene data show CDR1 as LNHNV and CDR2 as YYDKDF (reference sequence). Written as DNA, the CDR3 is TGTGCCACCAGCAGAGTGGAAACAGGGAGTGATACGCAGTATTTT. Residues: CATSRVETGSDTQYF.

The J gene is TRBJ2-1, the V gene TRBV7-3; 8 bases align to TRBD2. Germline V lookup: CDR1 SGHTA, CDR2 FQGTGA. The V segment lost 0 bases and the J segment 7 bases; nucleotides outside the gene matches: 11. The CDR3 length is 17 residues. The CDR3 here is CASSLTFAAGADNEQFF. DNA for the CDR3: TGTGCCAGCAGCTTAACGTTTGCAGCGGGAGCAGATAATGAGCAGTTCTTC.

The chain is built from TRBV7-6 and TRBJ2-5; the match to TRBD2 covers 7 bases. The germline V gene has CDR1 SGHVS and CDR2 FNYEAQ. The junction had 15 bases not matched to a gene; V was cut back by 7 bases and J by 10 bases. CDR3 size: 14 residues. This CDR3 reads CASTLLTGAGDQYF. The CDR3 DNA follows: TGTGCCAGCACCCTATTGACCGGCGCGGGGGACCAGTACTTC.

The rearrangement links TRBV25-1 to TRBJ2-1, with TRBD2 identical over 12 bases. CDR1 is MGHDK and CDR2 is SYGVNS in the germline V gene. This CDR3 has 17 residues. Trimming cost V 3 bases and J 8 bases; bases outside gene matches: 11. CDR3 loop: CASSDLTSGGLIHEQFF. DNA of the CDR3: TGTGCCAGCAGTGATTTGACTAGCGGGGGTCTGATCCATGAGCAGTTCTTC.

A single count supports this clone. This chain links TRBV7-3 with TRBJ2-3, with 12 bases fitting TRBD1. CDR1 and CDR2 (germline): SGHTA, FQGTGA. V dropped 8 bases and J dropped 4; count of bases not matched to a gene: 7. This CDR3 has 15 amino acids. CDR3 in amino acids: CASARDRGRPDTQYF. The CDR3 DNA reads as TGTGCCAGCGCCCGGGACAGGGGGCGCCCAGATACGCAGTATTTT.

V gene TRBV7-6 combines with J gene TRBJ2-2; D unclear. V lost 5 bases to trimming and J lost 4 bases, with 14 bases between them. CDR3 size: 15 residues. The germline CDR1 and CDR2 sequences are SGHVS and FNYEAQ. CDR3 DNA sequence: TGTGCCAGCAGCCCCCGTAGACTGGGCACCGGGGAGCTGTTTTTT. Protein sequence: CASSPRRLGTGELFF.

This chain connects TRBV5-4 to TRBJ2-7, with D possibly TRBD1 on 5 matching bases. The CDR3 totals 13 residues. The V end lost 3 bases, the J end lost 2 bases, and 9 bases lay between the germline ends. Germline V gene sequence: CDR1 SGHNT, CDR2 YYREEE (reference sequence). The CDR3 spells CASSSGRAYEQYF. Here the CDR3 DNA reads TGTGCCAGCAGCTCAGGGCGAGCCTACGAGCAGTACTTC.

This rearrangement joins TRBV5-1 to TRBJ2-7, with TRBD1 matching over 7 bases. This CDR3 has 13 amino acids. J gave up 7 bases and V 10 bases, and 14 bases lay outside the gene matches. The V gene's germline CDR1 is SGHRS and CDR2 YFSETQ. The DNA for the CDR3 is TGCGCCGGTACTCCGGGACAGCCTCGGGAGCAGTACTTC. Its translation: CAGTPGQPREQYF.

The chain couples TRBV11-2 to TRBJ2-2; 10 positions match TRBD1. The germline V gene encodes CDR1 SGHAT and CDR2 FQNNGV. CDR3 size: 14 residues. V lost 5 bases and J lost 6; bases outside the gene matches: 3. The CDR3 loop is CASSLGTGAGELFF. DNA for the CDR3: TGTGCCAGCAGCCTCGGGACAGGGGCCGGGGAGCTGTTTTTT.

The chain is built from TRBV18 and TRBJ2-1; D is perhaps TRBD1 (6 bases). Germline V gene data show CDR1 as KGHSH and CDR2 as LQKENI. Trimming shortened V by 4 bases and J by 6 bases, and 22 bases separated the two germline ends. This CDR3 contains 17 residues. The CDR3 loop is CASSRYTAGAASNEQFF. The CDR3 bases are TGTGCCAGCTCACGCTACACCGCAGGGGCGGCAAGCAATGAGCAGTTCTTC.

This chain links TRBV4-1 with TRBJ2-2; no definite D call. The germline V and J ends were trimmed by 1 base and 5 bases, with 5 bases remaining between them. Germline-derived CDR1 and CDR2 are MGHRA and YSYEKL. There are 13 residues in the CDR3. In nucleotides, the CDR3 is TGCGCCAGCAGCCAAGGCCGGACCGGGGAGCTGTTTTTT. Its protein is CASSQGRTGELFF.

This rearrangement joins TRBV14 to TRBJ1-3; weak D call: TRBD1 (5 bases). Germline V CDR1 and CDR2: SGHDN, FVKESK. The CDR3 runs 13 residues. Trimming left V 3 bases short and J 3 bases short, with 6 bases between. The CDR3 is CASSQGLGNTIYF. The CDR3 DNA reads as TGTGCCAGCAGCCAGGGACTTGGAAACACCATATATTTT.

The rearrangement links TRBV19 to TRBJ2-1; TRBD1 matches at 8 bases. Germline CDR1 is LNHDA and CDR2 is SQIVND (reference sequence). This CDR3 is 14 amino acids long. With V trimmed by 3 bases and J by 7 bases, 5 bases remained unmatched. The CDR3 is CASSITYRGNEQFF. In DNA form, the CDR3 reads TGTGCCAGTAGTATCACTTACAGGGGGAATGAGCAGTTCTTC.